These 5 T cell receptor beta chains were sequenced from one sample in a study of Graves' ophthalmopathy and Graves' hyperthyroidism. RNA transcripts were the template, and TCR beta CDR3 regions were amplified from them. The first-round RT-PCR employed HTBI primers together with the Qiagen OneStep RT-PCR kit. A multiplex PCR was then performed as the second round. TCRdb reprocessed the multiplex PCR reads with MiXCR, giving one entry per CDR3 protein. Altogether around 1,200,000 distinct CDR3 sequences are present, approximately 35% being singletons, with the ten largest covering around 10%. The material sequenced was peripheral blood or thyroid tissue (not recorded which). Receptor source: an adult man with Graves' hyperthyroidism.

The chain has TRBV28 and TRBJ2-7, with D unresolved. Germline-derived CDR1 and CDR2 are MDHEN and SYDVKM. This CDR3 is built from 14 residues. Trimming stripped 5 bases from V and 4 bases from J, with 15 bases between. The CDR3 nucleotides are TGTGCCAGCAGTATCCCGGATCACTTTTACGAGCAGTACTTC. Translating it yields CASSIPDHFYEQYF.

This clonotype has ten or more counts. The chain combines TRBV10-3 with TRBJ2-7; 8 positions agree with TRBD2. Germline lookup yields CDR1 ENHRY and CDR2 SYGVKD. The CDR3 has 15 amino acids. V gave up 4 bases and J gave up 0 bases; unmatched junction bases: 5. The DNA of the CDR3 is TGTGCCATCAGTGGTGGTAGCGGGAACTCCTACGAGCAGTACTTC. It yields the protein CAISGGSGNSYEQYF.

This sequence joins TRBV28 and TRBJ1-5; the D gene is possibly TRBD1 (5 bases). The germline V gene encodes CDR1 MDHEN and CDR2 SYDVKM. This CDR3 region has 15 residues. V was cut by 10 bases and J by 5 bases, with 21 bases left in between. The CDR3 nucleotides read TGTGCCACCGTAGTGGGTACAGGAGTAGATCAGCCCCAGCATTTT. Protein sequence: CATVVGTGVDQPQHF.

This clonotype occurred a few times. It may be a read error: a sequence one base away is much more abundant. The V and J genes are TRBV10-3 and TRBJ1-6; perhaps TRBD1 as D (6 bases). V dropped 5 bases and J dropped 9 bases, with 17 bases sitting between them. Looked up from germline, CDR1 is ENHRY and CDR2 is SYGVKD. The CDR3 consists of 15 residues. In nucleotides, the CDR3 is TGTGCCATCAGTTTCCAAACAGGGATGGGTTCACCCCTCCACTTT. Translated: CAISFQTGMGSPLHF.

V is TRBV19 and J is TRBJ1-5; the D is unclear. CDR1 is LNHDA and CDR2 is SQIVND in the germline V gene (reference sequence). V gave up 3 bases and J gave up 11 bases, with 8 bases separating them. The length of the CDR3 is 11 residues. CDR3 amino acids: CASSMSETQHF. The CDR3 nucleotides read TGTGCCAGTAGTATGTCAGAGACCCAGCATTTT.